This T cell receptor beta chain was captured by sequencing in a study of identical twins. cDNA carried unique molecular identifiers, and a universal primer site was added by template switching. TCRdb reprocessed the 5' RACE reads with MiXCR, giving one entry per CDR3 protein. Of some 730,000 distinct CDR3 sequences in the sample, 15% to 20% were seen once. Healthy Caucasians made up all donors. V shed 0 bases and J shed 6 bases, with 9 bases lying between them. The germline gives CDR1 MNHEY, CDR2 SVGAGI. The length of the CDR3 is 13 residues. These data were likewise used in another study, on T cells expressing NK-cell markers. This second study notes: The study drew TCR beta repertoires from sorted CD3+CD56+NKG2C+, CD3+CD56+NKG2C- and CD3+CD56-NKG2C+ T cells.

The specimen was PBMCs. This receptor was identified in a woman aged 18-35 years in good health. The V call is TRBV6-5, the J call TRBJ2-7, with D hard to call. CDR3 DNA sequence: TGTGCCAGCAGTTACTCGAGAGCGCCCGAGCAGTACTTC. This translates into CASSYSRAPEQYF.